Presented here are 14 T cell receptor beta chains from one specimen sequenced in a study of blood T cell repertoires in COVID-19. Clones were read by immunoSEQ multiplex PCR, and TCRdb kept only the in-frame ones, dropping some. The data contain about 310,000 clones, more than 75% of them singletons. The sample taken for sequencing was peripheral blood. The receptor source for this set is a man aged 50-60 years with active or convalescent COVID-19.

The chain couples TRBV12-3 or TRBV12-4 to TRBJ2-1; TRBD2 is a possible D gene (5 bases). The CDR3 contains 13 residues. V gave up 6 bases and J gave up 5 bases, with 11 bases separating them. The CDR3 DNA reads as TGTGCCAGCAGAAACAGCGGCCACAATGAGCAGTTCTTC. It is translated as CASRNSGHNEQFF.

The chain uses TRBV10-1 and TRBJ2-4, with D possibly being TRBD2 (6 bases). The germline gives CDR1 WNHNN, CDR2 SYGVQD (reference sequence). V dropped 0 bases and J dropped 8 bases, with 11 bases sitting between them. This CDR3 spans 14 amino acids. In DNA, the CDR3 is TGCGCCAGCAGTGAGTCAGGGACTCGGGACATTCAGTACTTC. Translated: CASSESGTRDIQYF.

The chain has TRBV5-6 and TRBJ1-2; D not certain. CDR3 size: 16 residues. Trimming cost V 1 base and J 0 bases, with 13 bases left between them. Germline-derived CDR1 and CDR2 are SGHDT and YYEEEE. CDR3 loop: CASSLFPGISNYGYTF. The CDR3 nucleotides read TGTGCCAGCAGCTTGTTCCCCGGGATCTCTAACTATGGCTACACCTTC.

The chain employs TRBV4-2 and TRBJ1-6; 10 nucleotides align to TRBD1. The J segment lost 10 bases and the V segment lost 0 bases, leaving 6 bases of the junction unmatched. The CDR3 is made up of 16 amino acids. Germline CDR1 is LGHNA and CDR2 is YNFKEQ. The CDR3 region is CASSQDPGTGDSPLHF. As DNA, the CDR3 is TGTGCCAGCAGCCAAGATCCCGGGACAGGGGACTCACCCCTCCACTTT.

This clone occurred a few times. The gene calls are TRBV19 and TRBJ1-1, with D unclear. The V gene lost 7 bases and the J gene lost 1 base, with 16 bases spanning the gap. This CDR3 comprises 15 residues. Germline CDR1 LNHDA, CDR2 SQIVND (reference sequence). CDR3 in amino acids: CASTPRLGPNTEAFF. The CDR3 bases are TGTGCCAGTACTCCCCGCTTGGGCCCGAACACTGAAGCTTTCTTT. The full variable domain, rest sourced from reference TRBV19 and TRBJ1-1, is DGGITQSPKYLFRKEGQNVTLSCEQNLNHDAMYWYRQDPGQGLRLIYYSQIVNDFQKGDIAEGYSVSREKKESFPLTVTSAQKNPTAFYLCASTPRLGPNTEAFFGQGTRLTVV.

This clone came up a few times. The V gene is TRBV11-2, the J gene TRBJ2-7; 10 bases match TRBD1. J was trimmed by 3 bases and V by 5 bases; bases with no gene match: 10. Per germline, CDR1 SGHAT and CDR2 FQNNGV. The CDR3 covers 16 residues. This chain's CDR3 is CASSPQGTGDIYEQYF. The DNA of the CDR3 is TGTGCCAGCAGCCCTCAAGGGACAGGGGACATCTACGAGCAGTACTTC.

The CDR3: CASSLLAGALEAFF. CDR3 nucleotides: TGTGCCAGCAGCTTATTGGCAGGGGCGCTGGAAGCTTTCTTT. This rearrangement joins TRBV7-2 to TRBJ1-1; weak D call: TRBD1 (6 bases). Germline assignment: CDR1 SGHTA and CDR2 FQGNSA. Trimming removed 2 bases at V and 8 bases at J, with 15 bases between. The CDR3 is 14 residues long.

CDR3 in DNA: TGTGCCAGCCCCCCGGGGACAGACCCTAACTATGGCTACACCTTC. Translated, it gives CASPPGTDPNYGYTF. This chain connects TRBV3-1 (or the pseudogene TRBV3-2) to TRBJ1-2; 7 nucleotides match TRBD1. Germline CDR1 reads LGHDT; CDR2 reads YNNKEL (reference sequence). V was clipped by 8 bases and J by 0 bases; unmatched bases: 9. The CDR3 totals 15 residues.

This chain joins TRBV7-8 and TRBJ2-3; D not resolved. Trimming took 1 base from V and 0 from J, leaving 11 bases between them. The CDR3 has 16 residues. Germline V gene sequence: CDR1 SGHVS, CDR2 FQNEAQ. The CDR3 sequence is CASSLVPELSTDTQYF. The CDR3 DNA reads as TGTGCCAGCAGCTTAGTCCCGGAGTTGAGCACAGATACGCAGTATTTT.

This rearrangement joins TRBV9 to TRBJ1-4; D remains unclear. The V gene lost 0 bases and the J gene lost 7 bases, with 13 bases spanning the gap. CDR3 length equals 15 residues. The germline CDR1 and CDR2 sequences are SGDLS and YYNGEE. CDR3 sequence: CASSVGEASGEKLFF. The CDR3 DNA sequence: TGTGCCAGCAGCGTAGGGGAGGCGTCAGGTGAAAAACTGTTTTTT. Full variable domain (outside the CDR3, taken from reference TRBV9 and TRBJ1-4): DSGVTQTPKHLITATGQRVTLRCSPRSGDLSVYWYQQSLDQGLQFLIQYYNGEERAKGNILERFSAQQFPDLHSELNLSSLELGDSALYFCASSVGEASGEKLFFGSGTQLSVL.

The chain joins TRBV27 to TRBJ1-4, with D maybe TRBD1 (6 bases). The CDR3 covers 17 residues. Trimming removed 3 bases at V and 2 bases at J, with 16 bases between. Germline-derived CDR1 and CDR2 are MNHEY and SMNVEV (reference sequence). The CDR3 loop reads CASSFSGGLWTNEKLFF. CDR3 nucleotide sequence: TGTGCCAGCAGTTTTTCTGGGGGCCTGTGGACTAATGAAAAACTGTTTTTT.

The rearrangement uses TRBV4-2 and TRBJ1-2; 11 bases are a match to TRBD1. The CDR3 consists of 15 residues. V shed 2 bases and J 7 bases; nucleotides not matched to a gene: 6. CDR1 is LGHNA and CDR2 is YNFKEQ in the germline V gene. CDR3: CASSQPGQGVSGYTF. The DNA for the CDR3 is TGTGCCAGCAGCCAACCGGGACAGGGGGTTAGTGGCTACACCTTC.

The J gene is TRBJ1-2, the V gene TRBV19; 11 bases fit TRBD1. CDR1 LNHDA and CDR2 SQIVND come from the germline V gene (reference sequence). There are 15 residues in the CDR3. V gave up 3 bases and J gave up 4 bases; unmatched junction bases: 4. As DNA, the CDR3 is TGTGCCAGTAGTATCGCCGGGACAGGGGGCTATGGCTACACCTTC. This translates into CASSIAGTGGYGYTF.

J is TRBJ2-7 and V is TRBV6-2 or TRBV6-3; possibly TRBD2 for D (7 bases). The CDR3 is made up of 15 amino acids. The V end was cut by 6 bases, the J end by 0 bases, with 15 bases between. The germline CDR1 and CDR2 sequences are MNHEY and SVGEGT. This chain's CDR3 is CASSDRGAFSYEQYF. CDR3 DNA sequence: TGTGCCAGCAGCGATCGGGGGGCCTTCTCCTACGAGCAGTACTTC.